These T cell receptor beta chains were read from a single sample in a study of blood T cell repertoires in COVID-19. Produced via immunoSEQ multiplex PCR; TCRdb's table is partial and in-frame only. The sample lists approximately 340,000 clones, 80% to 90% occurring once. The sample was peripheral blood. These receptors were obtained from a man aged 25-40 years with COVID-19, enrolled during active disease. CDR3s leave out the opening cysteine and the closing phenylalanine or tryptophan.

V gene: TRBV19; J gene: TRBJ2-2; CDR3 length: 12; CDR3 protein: ASSKDTYPGELF
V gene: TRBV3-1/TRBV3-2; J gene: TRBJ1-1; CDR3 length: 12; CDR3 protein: ASSQGQRNTEAF
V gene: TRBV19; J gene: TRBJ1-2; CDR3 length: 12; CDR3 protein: ASRSGYRENGYT
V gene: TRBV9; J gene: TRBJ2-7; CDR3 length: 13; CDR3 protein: ASSVEASGIGEQY
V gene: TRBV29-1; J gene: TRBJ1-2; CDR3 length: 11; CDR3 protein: SVDPRANYGYT
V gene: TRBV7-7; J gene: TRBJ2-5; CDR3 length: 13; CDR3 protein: ASSVGQGMAETQY
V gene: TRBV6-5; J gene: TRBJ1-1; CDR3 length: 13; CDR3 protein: ASSYWTGLNTEAF
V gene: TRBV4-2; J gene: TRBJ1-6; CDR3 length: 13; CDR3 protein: ASSQDRTGNSPLH
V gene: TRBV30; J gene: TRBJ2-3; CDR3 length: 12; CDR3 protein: AWSSGISTDTQY
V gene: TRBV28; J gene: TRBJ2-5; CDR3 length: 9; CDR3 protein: ASTVKETQY
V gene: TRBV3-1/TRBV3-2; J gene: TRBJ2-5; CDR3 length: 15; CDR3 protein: ASSQARGAGWGETQY
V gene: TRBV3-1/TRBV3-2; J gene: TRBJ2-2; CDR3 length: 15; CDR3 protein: ASSRQLTGGRSGELF
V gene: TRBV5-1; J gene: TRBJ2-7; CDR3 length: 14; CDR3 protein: ASSLHEVGSSYEQY
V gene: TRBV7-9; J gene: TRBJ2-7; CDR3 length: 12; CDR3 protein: ASSSELPTYEQY
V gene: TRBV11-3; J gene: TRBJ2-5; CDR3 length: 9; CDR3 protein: ASSSQETQY
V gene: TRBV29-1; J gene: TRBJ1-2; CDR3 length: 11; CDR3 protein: SVGGQGSYGYT
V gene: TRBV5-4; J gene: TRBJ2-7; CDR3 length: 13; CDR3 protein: ASRQDRAVPYEQY
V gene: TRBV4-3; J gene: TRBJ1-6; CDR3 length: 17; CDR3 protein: ASSQGFSTGSSYNSPLH
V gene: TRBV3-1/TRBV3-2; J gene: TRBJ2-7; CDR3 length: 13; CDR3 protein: ASSQVLLANYEQY
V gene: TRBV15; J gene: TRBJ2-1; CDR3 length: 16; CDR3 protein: ATSRFTGGAGSYNEQF
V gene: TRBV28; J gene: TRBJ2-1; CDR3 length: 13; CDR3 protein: ASSAGTGRYNEQF
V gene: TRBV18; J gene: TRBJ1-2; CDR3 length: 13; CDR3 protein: ASSPRQGSNYGYT
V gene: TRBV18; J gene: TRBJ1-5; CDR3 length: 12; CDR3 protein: ASSDRPSNQPQH
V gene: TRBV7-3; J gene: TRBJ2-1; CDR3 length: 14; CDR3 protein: ASSFPSAGGHHEQF
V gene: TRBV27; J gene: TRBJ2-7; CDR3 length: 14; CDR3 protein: ASSLFSEGAAYEQY
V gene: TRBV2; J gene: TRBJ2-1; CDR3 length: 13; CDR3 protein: ASSGGLAVYNEQF
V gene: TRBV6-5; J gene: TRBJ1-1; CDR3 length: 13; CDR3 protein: ASTPSSGKVTEAF
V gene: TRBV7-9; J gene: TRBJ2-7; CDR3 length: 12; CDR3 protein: ASSARQGGYEQY
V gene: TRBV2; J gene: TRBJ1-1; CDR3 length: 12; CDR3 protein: ASSEGQMNTEAF
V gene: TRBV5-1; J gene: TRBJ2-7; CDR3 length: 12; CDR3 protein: ASSPTGTSYEQY
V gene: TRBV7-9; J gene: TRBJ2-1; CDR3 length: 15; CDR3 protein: ASSLLLGAVSYNEQF
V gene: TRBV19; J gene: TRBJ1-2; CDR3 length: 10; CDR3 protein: ASSPGLEGYT
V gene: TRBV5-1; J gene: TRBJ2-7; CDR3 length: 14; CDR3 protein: ASGPLTSGSVNEQY
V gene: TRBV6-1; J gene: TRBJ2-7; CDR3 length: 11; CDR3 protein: ASSERVPGEQY
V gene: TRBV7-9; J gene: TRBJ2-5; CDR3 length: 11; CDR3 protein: ASSLGTTETQY
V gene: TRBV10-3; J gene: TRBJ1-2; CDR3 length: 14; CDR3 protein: AISAFGTGGNYGYT
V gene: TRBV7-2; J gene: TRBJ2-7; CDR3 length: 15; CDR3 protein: ASSLVGTSGIGGEQY
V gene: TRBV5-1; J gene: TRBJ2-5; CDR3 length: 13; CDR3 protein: ASSLGQGASTAQY
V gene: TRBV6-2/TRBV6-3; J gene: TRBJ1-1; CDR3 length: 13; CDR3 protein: ASSYPRTANTEAF
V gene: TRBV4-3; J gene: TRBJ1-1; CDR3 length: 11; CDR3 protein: ASSQVMNTEAF
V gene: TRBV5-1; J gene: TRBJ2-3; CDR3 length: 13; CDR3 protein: ASCRNGGHTDTQY
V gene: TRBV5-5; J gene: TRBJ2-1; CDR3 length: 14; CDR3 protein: ASSLVPSGGRNEQF
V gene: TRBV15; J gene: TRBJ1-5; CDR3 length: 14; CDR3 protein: ATSRGGGYRDQPQH
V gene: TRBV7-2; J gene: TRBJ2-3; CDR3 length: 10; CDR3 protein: ASSFLRDTQY
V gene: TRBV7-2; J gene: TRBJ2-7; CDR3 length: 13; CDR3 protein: ASSLARVTAYEQY
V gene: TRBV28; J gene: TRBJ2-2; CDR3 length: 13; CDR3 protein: ASSLDRLNTGELF